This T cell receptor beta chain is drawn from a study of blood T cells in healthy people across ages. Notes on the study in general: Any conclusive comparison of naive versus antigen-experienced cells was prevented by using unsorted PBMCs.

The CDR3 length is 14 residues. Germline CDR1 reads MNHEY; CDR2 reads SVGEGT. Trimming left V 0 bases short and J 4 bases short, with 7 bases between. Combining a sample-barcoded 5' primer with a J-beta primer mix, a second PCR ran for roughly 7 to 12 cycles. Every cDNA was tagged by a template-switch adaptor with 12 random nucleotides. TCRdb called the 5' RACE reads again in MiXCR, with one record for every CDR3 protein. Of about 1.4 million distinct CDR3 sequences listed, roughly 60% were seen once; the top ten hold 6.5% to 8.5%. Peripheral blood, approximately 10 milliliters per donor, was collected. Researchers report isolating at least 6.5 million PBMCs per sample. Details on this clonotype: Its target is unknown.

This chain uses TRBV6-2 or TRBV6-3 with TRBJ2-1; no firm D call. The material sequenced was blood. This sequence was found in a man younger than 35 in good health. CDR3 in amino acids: CASSYSLSYNEQFF. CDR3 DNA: TGTGCCAGCAGTTACTCTCTTAGTTACAATGAGCAGTTCTTC.